These T cell receptor beta chains were read from a single sample in a study of T cells in Graves' hyperthyroidism and ophthalmopathy. MiXCR, run by TCRdb on the multiplex PCR reads, gives a single entry per CDR3 protein. The sample has around 340,000 distinct CDR3 sequences; around 20% are singletons. The sequenced sample was blood. The source is a woman between 50 and 59 years old with Graves' hyperthyroidism. Each CDR3 is given with its conserved first and last residue. The order of the fields is CDR3 DNA, CDR3 protein, clone size, J gene, V gene, D gene. A D gene is named only where the DNA matches it firmly. Some rows mark clone size as missing; the rest say once, few, many or name a class of expanded clone.

CDR3nt: TGCAGTGCTAGAGATCAGACAGCCCGAAGGTCGAACACTGAAGCTTTCTTT; CDR3aa: CSARDQTARRSNTEAFF; abundance: few; j_gene: TRBJ1-1; v_gene: TRBV20-1; d_gene: -
CDR3nt: TGTGCCAGCAGCCAAGGCCCCCTCACTGAAGCTTTCTTT; CDR3aa: CASSQGPLTEAFF; abundance: -; j_gene: TRBJ1-1; v_gene: TRBV14; d_gene: -
CDR3nt: TGTGCCAGTAGCCCGGAATCCTTGCTGTCGACTAATGAAAAACTGTTTTTT; CDR3aa: CASSPESLLSTNEKLFF; abundance: -; j_gene: TRBJ1-4; v_gene: TRBV19; d_gene: -
CDR3nt: TGCGCCAGCAGCCAGCCTGGACAGGGGAATCAGCCCCAGCATTTT; CDR3aa: CASSQPGQGNQPQHF; abundance: few; j_gene: TRBJ1-5; v_gene: TRBV4-1; d_gene: TRBD1
CDR3nt: TGTGCCAGCAGTTTATCATGGGCCAATGAGCAGTTCTTC; CDR3aa: CASSLSWANEQFF; abundance: -; j_gene: TRBJ2-1; v_gene: TRBV27; d_gene: -
CDR3nt: TGTGCCAGCACCCCCCCGGGGTCGAATGAGCAGTTCTTC; CDR3aa: CASTPPGSNEQFF; abundance: -; j_gene: TRBJ2-1; v_gene: TRBV7-8; d_gene: -
CDR3nt: TGTGCCGTAAGACAGGGGGCGCGTGGCTACACCTTC; CDR3aa: CAVRQGARGYTF; abundance: -; j_gene: TRBJ1-2; v_gene: TRBV27; d_gene: TRBD1
CDR3nt: TGTGCCAGCAGTTCCGGGAGACAGGGGGCGTTTGATACGCAGTATTTT; CDR3aa: CASSSGRQGAFDTQYF; abundance: -; j_gene: TRBJ2-3; v_gene: TRBV27; d_gene: TRBD1
CDR3nt: TGTGCCAGCAGCCAAGCAAAACTAGCGGGAGAGGCGCAGTATTTT; CDR3aa: CASSQAKLAGEAQYF; abundance: many; j_gene: TRBJ2-3; v_gene: TRBV3-1; d_gene: TRBD2
CDR3nt: TGTGCCAGCAGGGGGATGCGGGGCTTTCAGGGGGCGGAGGACTATGGCTACACCTTC; CDR3aa: CASRGMRGFQGAEDYGYTF; abundance: many; j_gene: TRBJ1-2; v_gene: TRBV2; d_gene: TRBD1
CDR3nt: TGCAGTGCTAGCCCCCCCGAGACCCAGTACTTC; CDR3aa: CSASPPETQYF; abundance: -; j_gene: TRBJ2-5; v_gene: TRBV20-1; d_gene: -
CDR3nt: TGTGCCAGCAGGCGGGGCGACAGTAATTCACCCCTCCACTTT; CDR3aa: CASRRGDSNSPLHF; abundance: many; j_gene: TRBJ1-6; v_gene: TRBV7-2; d_gene: -
CDR3nt: TGTGCCAGCAGCTTATCAAGTTACAACAATGAGCAGTTCTTC; CDR3aa: CASSLSSYNNEQFF; abundance: few; j_gene: TRBJ2-1; v_gene: TRBV7-2; d_gene: -
CDR3nt: TGCAGTGCGTCCGGGAATAGTATTCCCTACAATGAGCAGTTCTTC; CDR3aa: CSASGNSIPYNEQFF; abundance: many; j_gene: TRBJ2-1; v_gene: TRBV20-1; d_gene: -
CDR3nt: TGTGCCAGCAGCCCCCGGACAGGCCCCAATGAGCAGTTCTTC; CDR3aa: CASSPRTGPNEQFF; abundance: many; j_gene: TRBJ2-1; v_gene: TRBV14; d_gene: TRBD1
CDR3nt: TGTGCCAGCTTTAGCGGGGGGCCTCCAGAGACCCAGTACTTC; CDR3aa: CASFSGGPPETQYF; abundance: many; j_gene: TRBJ2-5; v_gene: TRBV6-1; d_gene: TRBD2
CDR3nt: TGTGCCATCAGTGATTCGGGACAGAGCACTGAAGCTTTCTTT; CDR3aa: CAISDSGQSTEAFF; abundance: many; j_gene: TRBJ1-1; v_gene: TRBV10-3; d_gene: TRBD1
CDR3nt: TGTGCCAGCAGTTTATCCCAGACAGGATTTAATGAAAAACTGTTTTTT; CDR3aa: CASSLSQTGFNEKLFF; abundance: -; j_gene: TRBJ1-4; v_gene: TRBV28; d_gene: -
CDR3nt: TGTGCCAGCAGCCCCGGGACAGCGGGCTATGGCTACACCTTC; CDR3aa: CASSPGTAGYGYTF; abundance: few; j_gene: TRBJ1-2; v_gene: TRBV7-9; d_gene: TRBD1
CDR3nt: TGCAGCGTTGGAAGGAGCACAGATACGCAGTATTTT; CDR3aa: CSVGRSTDTQYF; abundance: -; j_gene: TRBJ2-3; v_gene: TRBV29-1; d_gene: -
CDR3nt: TGTGCCAGCAGCCAAGATAGAGTGCCCGGGGAGCTGTTTTTT; CDR3aa: CASSQDRVPGELFF; abundance: many; j_gene: TRBJ2-2; v_gene: TRBV14; d_gene: -
CDR3nt: TGCAGTGCTAGAGCGGGGGGGGCGTACGAGCAGTACTTC; CDR3aa: CSARAGGAYEQYF; abundance: many; j_gene: TRBJ2-7; v_gene: TRBV20-1; d_gene: TRBD2
CDR3nt: TGTGCCAGCTCACCGAGGGATTTAGCCTCCTACGAGCAGTACTTC; CDR3aa: CASSPRDLASYEQYF; abundance: few; j_gene: TRBJ2-7; v_gene: TRBV18; d_gene: -
CDR3nt: TGTGCCAGCAGTTTGGGGGGACAGGGGAATGAAAAACTGTTTTTT; CDR3aa: CASSLGGQGNEKLFF; abundance: many; j_gene: TRBJ1-4; v_gene: TRBV28; d_gene: TRBD1
CDR3nt: TGTGCCAGCAGTTTAATTAGGACAGCAAACACCGGGGAGCTGTTTTTT; CDR3aa: CASSLIRTANTGELFF; abundance: many; j_gene: TRBJ2-2; v_gene: TRBV28; d_gene: -
CDR3nt: TGCGCCAGCAGTGGGCTCTTCGAGCAGTACTTC; CDR3aa: CASSGLFEQYF; abundance: -; j_gene: TRBJ2-7; v_gene: TRBV10-2; d_gene: -
CDR3nt: TGTGCCAGCAGCATCGGATGGGAGACCCAGTACTTC; CDR3aa: CASSIGWETQYF; abundance: many; j_gene: TRBJ2-5; v_gene: TRBV11-2; d_gene: -
CDR3nt: TGTGCCAGCAGTTGGGGGGGCTTCTACGAGCAGTACTTC; CDR3aa: CASSWGGFYEQYF; abundance: -; j_gene: TRBJ2-7; v_gene: TRBV7-9; d_gene: -
CDR3nt: TGTGCTAGTGGTCCCCCCCGGTTGCCCAATGAGCAGTTCTTC; CDR3aa: CASGPPRLPNEQFF; abundance: few; j_gene: TRBJ2-1; v_gene: TRBV12-5; d_gene: -
CDR3nt: TGTGCCAGCAGCTTCGGACTAGCGGGAGGTTACGAGCAGTACTTC; CDR3aa: CASSFGLAGGYEQYF; abundance: -; j_gene: TRBJ2-7; v_gene: TRBV11-3; d_gene: TRBD2
CDR3nt: TGTGCCTGGAGTGATAGAGGCAACCGGGAGCTGTTTTTT; CDR3aa: CAWSDRGNRELFF; abundance: -; j_gene: TRBJ2-2; v_gene: TRBV30; d_gene: -
CDR3nt: TGTGCCAGCAGTCCCATTACGCAAAATGAGCAGTTCTTC; CDR3aa: CASSPITQNEQFF; abundance: -; j_gene: TRBJ2-1; v_gene: TRBV27; d_gene: -
CDR3nt: TGTGCCAGCAGCCCGTATCTGGGCGAGCAGTACTTC; CDR3aa: CASSPYLGEQYF; abundance: many; j_gene: TRBJ2-7; v_gene: TRBV3-1; d_gene: -
CDR3nt: TGTGCCAGCACCCCTGTCGGCCCGGGGTCTGGGGCCAACGTCCTGACTTTC; CDR3aa: CASTPVGPGSGANVLTF; abundance: -; j_gene: TRBJ2-6; v_gene: TRBV6-1; d_gene: -
CDR3nt: TGTGCCAGCAGCTTAGCGCAGGGGGCTTGGTACTTC; CDR3aa: CASSLAQGAWYF; abundance: many; j_gene: TRBJ2-4; v_gene: TRBV7-9; d_gene: TRBD1
CDR3nt: TGCGCCAGCAGGGAAGGAGGGGGTGGGACTGAAGCTTTCTTT; CDR3aa: CASREGGGGTEAFF; abundance: many; j_gene: TRBJ1-1; v_gene: TRBV5-1; d_gene: -
CDR3nt: TGTGCCGCCTCGGGGGGACGAAGCGAAAAACTGTTTTTT; CDR3aa: CAASGGRSEKLFF; abundance: -; j_gene: TRBJ1-4; v_gene: TRBV30; d_gene: -
CDR3nt: TGTGCCACAGTGGTACCCGGGACGAACTATGGCTACACCTTC; CDR3aa: CATVVPGTNYGYTF; abundance: many; j_gene: TRBJ1-2; v_gene: TRBV19; d_gene: -
CDR3nt: TGCAGCGTTGAAGGGGGACAGGGAGGCTACACCTTC; CDR3aa: CSVEGGQGGYTF; abundance: few; j_gene: TRBJ1-2; v_gene: TRBV29-1; d_gene: TRBD1
CDR3nt: TGTGCCAGCAGTACCTTGACAGGGGTCGATGGCTACACCTTC; CDR3aa: CASSTLTGVDGYTF; abundance: -; j_gene: TRBJ1-2; v_gene: TRBV25-1; d_gene: TRBD1
CDR3nt: TGTGCCTCCGGGACTAACGGGACCTACGAGCAGTACTTC; CDR3aa: CASGTNGTYEQYF; abundance: -; j_gene: TRBJ2-7; v_gene: TRBV19; d_gene: TRBD2